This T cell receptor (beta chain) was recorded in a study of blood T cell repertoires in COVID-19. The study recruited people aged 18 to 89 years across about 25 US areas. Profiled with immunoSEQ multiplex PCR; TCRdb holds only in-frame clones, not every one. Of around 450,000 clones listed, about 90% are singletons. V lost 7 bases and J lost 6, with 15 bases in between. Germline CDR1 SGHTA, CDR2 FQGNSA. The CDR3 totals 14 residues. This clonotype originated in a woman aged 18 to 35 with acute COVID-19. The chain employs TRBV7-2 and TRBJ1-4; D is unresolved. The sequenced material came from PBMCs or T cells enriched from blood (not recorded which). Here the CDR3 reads CASKANGEDEKLFF. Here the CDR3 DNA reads TGTGCCAGCAAGGCTAACGGGGAGGATGAAAAACTGTTTTTT.